The rows below give T cell receptor beta chains drawn from one sample of a study of T cells expressing NK-cell markers. TCRdb reanalyzed the 5' RACE reads, giving one entry per CDR3 protein sequence and no DNA. The sample table includes under 600,000 distinct CDR3 sequences. Sequencing was performed on blood T cells: a sorted CD56 or NKG2C T cell subset, CD4+ or CD8+ T cells, or bulk PBMC T cells (not recorded which). The receptor set was obtained from a woman aged 50 to 65 in good health. Both conserved end residues are part of each CDR3. The order of the fields is J gene, V gene, CDR3 protein.

J gene: TRBJ2-3
V gene: TRBV7-2
CDR3 protein: CASSFFGADTQYF

J gene: TRBJ2-7
V gene: TRBV20-1
CDR3 protein: CSAWDPKLHEQYF

J gene: TRBJ2-5
V gene: TRBV19
CDR3 protein: CASSGPRGTGTQYF

J gene: TRBJ2-1
V gene: TRBV5-1
CDR3 protein: CASSLVGTSGRSEQFF

J gene: TRBJ2-5
V gene: TRBV18
CDR3 protein: CASSPPGGGATGTQYF

J gene: TRBJ2-3
V gene: TRBV20-1
CDR3 protein: CSARKGMFTDTQYF

J gene: TRBJ2-1
V gene: TRBV10-3
CDR3 protein: CAIGLAGEGNEQFF

J gene: TRBJ1-2
V gene: TRBV27
CDR3 protein: CASSFDRVNRYTF

J gene: TRBJ1-5
V gene: TRBV6-1
CDR3 protein: CASSEARQPQHF

J gene: TRBJ2-7
V gene: TRBV5-1
CDR3 protein: CASQPSPISSSVIAREQYF

J gene: TRBJ2-1
V gene: TRBV9
CDR3 protein: CASSELGGGRSNEQFF

J gene: TRBJ2-7
V gene: TRBV6-2/TRBV6-3
CDR3 protein: CASSYSSGQAAPYEQYF

J gene: TRBJ2-7
V gene: TRBV14
CDR3 protein: CASSQLTGTGSEQYF

J gene: TRBJ1-1
V gene: TRBV12-3/TRBV12-4
CDR3 protein: CASSFMDRGTEAFF

J gene: TRBJ1-1
V gene: TRBV12-3/TRBV12-4
CDR3 protein: CASSLRGLDTEAFF

J gene: TRBJ2-3
V gene: TRBV4-1
CDR3 protein: CASSQEGSGTARGPDTQYF

J gene: TRBJ2-1
V gene: TRBV12-3/TRBV12-4
CDR3 protein: CASSFLLVAYNEQFF

J gene: TRBJ2-1
V gene: TRBV11-3
CDR3 protein: CASRPWGGSDNEQFF

J gene: TRBJ2-1
V gene: TRBV24-1
CDR3 protein: CATRGLAVNEQFF

J gene: TRBJ1-2
V gene: TRBV12-3/TRBV12-4
CDR3 protein: CASSPTGGVGGYTF

J gene: TRBJ1-5
V gene: TRBV7-9
CDR3 protein: CASSLEAGTADNQPQHF

J gene: TRBJ2-5
V gene: TRBV5-4
CDR3 protein: CASSLRGRFVETQYF

J gene: TRBJ2-7
V gene: TRBV10-3
CDR3 protein: CAISEDGTNSEEQYF

J gene: TRBJ1-4
V gene: TRBV9
CDR3 protein: CASSVAARGGGVFGEKLFF

J gene: TRBJ2-2
V gene: TRBV20-1
CDR3 protein: CSARDPSGRASEELFF

J gene: TRBJ1-2
V gene: TRBV7-2
CDR3 protein: CASGKVGSNYGYTF

J gene: TRBJ2-3
V gene: TRBV20-1
CDR3 protein: CSASLSSGRVDTQYF

J gene: TRBJ2-1
V gene: TRBV2
CDR3 protein: CASSPTLGLVPNEQFF

J gene: TRBJ2-7
V gene: TRBV12-3/TRBV12-4
CDR3 protein: CASSLASGLSPYEQYF

J gene: TRBJ2-7
V gene: TRBV11-1
CDR3 protein: CASSPRDRVYEQYF

J gene: TRBJ2-1
V gene: TRBV5-1
CDR3 protein: CASNLLGTRINEQFF

J gene: TRBJ2-6
V gene: TRBV4-2
CDR3 protein: CASSQGGAGWGANVLTF

J gene: TRBJ2-1
V gene: TRBV4-1
CDR3 protein: CASSLGNGKSSYNEQFF

J gene: TRBJ1-1
V gene: TRBV12-3/TRBV12-4
CDR3 protein: CASSFEGPRRGEAFF

J gene: TRBJ1-1
V gene: TRBV6-4
CDR3 protein: CASSRRGGREYSAFF

J gene: TRBJ2-1
V gene: TRBV2
CDR3 protein: CASRGAESSYNEQFF

J gene: TRBJ2-1
V gene: TRBV7-6
CDR3 protein: CASSRNGLANEQFF

J gene: TRBJ2-5
V gene: TRBV20-1
CDR3 protein: CSASWFGAGAETQYF

J gene: TRBJ1-6
V gene: TRBV9
CDR3 protein: CASSVARQGDSPLHF

J gene: TRBJ2-1
V gene: TRBV4-1
CDR3 protein: CASSPGLAGLGRTEFF

J gene: TRBJ1-1
V gene: TRBV12-3/TRBV12-4
CDR3 protein: CASSSAVRFTEAFF

J gene: TRBJ2-2
V gene: TRBV4-1
CDR3 protein: CASSLEGGTRDGSLF

J gene: TRBJ1-1
V gene: TRBV19
CDR3 protein: CASSPPAFGRLNTEAFF

J gene: TRBJ2-1
V gene: TRBV4-1
CDR3 protein: CASTVVGTSGNYNEQFF

J gene: TRBJ2-5
V gene: TRBV20-1
CDR3 protein: CSAEGLGGQETQYF

J gene: TRBJ2-1
V gene: TRBV12-3/TRBV12-4
CDR3 protein: CASSFGGSGSGRGEQFF

J gene: TRBJ2-5
V gene: TRBV6-5
CDR3 protein: CASRQTLEAQETQYF

J gene: TRBJ2-7
V gene: TRBV29-1
CDR3 protein: CSGLADSYEQYF

J gene: TRBJ2-7
V gene: TRBV20-1
CDR3 protein: CSARGPGTKDAGYEQYF

J gene: TRBJ2-3
V gene: TRBV12-3/TRBV12-4
CDR3 protein: CASSLASATGDTQYF

J gene: TRBJ1-4
V gene: TRBV4-1
CDR3 protein: CASSPTLHPGGEKLFF

J gene: TRBJ2-3
V gene: TRBV6-5
CDR3 protein: CASSKDRIPSTDTQYF

J gene: TRBJ1-1
V gene: TRBV24-1
CDR3 protein: CATSDFGQKRAFF

J gene: TRBJ1-1
V gene: TRBV5-1
CDR3 protein: CASSSQRAAEAFF

J gene: TRBJ1-1
V gene: TRBV20-1
CDR3 protein: CSVASPRGVNTEAFF

J gene: TRBJ1-4
V gene: TRBV24-1
CDR3 protein: CATATGGSEKLFF

J gene: TRBJ2-4
V gene: TRBV3-1
CDR3 protein: CASSPAAGGLLAKNIQYF

J gene: TRBJ2-5
V gene: TRBV5-1
CDR3 protein: CASSRNPGQGAKTQYF

J gene: TRBJ1-3
V gene: TRBV5-1
CDR3 protein: CASSPNPGAGNTIYF

J gene: TRBJ2-1
V gene: TRBV4-1
CDR3 protein: CASSQDFSTHPSVNEQFF